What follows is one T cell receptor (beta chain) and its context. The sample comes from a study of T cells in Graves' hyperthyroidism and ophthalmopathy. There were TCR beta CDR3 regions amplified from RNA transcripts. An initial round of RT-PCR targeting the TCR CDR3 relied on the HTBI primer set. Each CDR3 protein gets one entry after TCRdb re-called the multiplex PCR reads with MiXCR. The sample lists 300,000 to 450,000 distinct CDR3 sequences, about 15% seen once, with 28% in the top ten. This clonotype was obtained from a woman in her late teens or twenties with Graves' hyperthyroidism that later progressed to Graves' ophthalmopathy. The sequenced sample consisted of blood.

In nucleotides, the CDR3 is TGCGCCAGCAGCTTGGGGACAGGGATCGGAAACACCATATATTTT. Amino acid sequence: CASSLGTGIGNTIYF. V gene TRBV5-1 combines with J gene TRBJ1-3; 8 bases are shared with TRBD1. Looked up from germline, CDR1 is SGHRS and CDR2 is YFSETQ. V trimming: 0 bases; J trimming: 4 bases; junction bases outside the gene matches: 3. The CDR3 spans 15 residues.